A selection of T cell receptor beta chains follows, all from one sample in a study of blood T cells in healthy people across ages. TCRdb itself ran the 5' RACE reads through MiXCR, one entry per CDR3 protein. The sample has some 900,000 distinct CDR3 sequences, around 46% seen once. The sample taken for sequencing was blood. The receptors come from a man aged 25 to 40 in good health. Both conserved end residues are part of each CDR3. The order of the fields is J gene, D gene, clone size, V gene, CDR3 DNA, CDR3 protein. D genes are given only for firm matches. Only part of the rows carry a size: once, few, many, or a class if the clone is expanded.

TRBJ1-4 . . TRBV6-6 TGTGCCAGCAGTTACTCGTCGGAAACTGAAAAACTGTTTTTT CASSYSSETEKLFF
TRBJ2-3 TRBD2 . TRBV29-1 TGCAGCGTCCAAGGGACTAGCGGGGAGACAGATACGCAGTATTTT CSVQGTSGETDTQYF
TRBJ1-6 TRBD1 . TRBV4-1 TGCGCCAGCAGCCGCAAAGGGACCGGGACAGGGGGTTTCTCCTATAATTCACCCCTCCACTTT CASSRKGTGTGGFSYNSPLHF
TRBJ2-3 . . TRBV5-1 TGCGCCAGCAGCTCGGACATGCATGGCACAGATACGCAGTATTTT CASSSDMHGTDTQYF
TRBJ2-1 . few TRBV7-8 TGTGCCAGCAGCTTAGACCTCGGCGGCTTCCTCGGGGGTGAGCAGTTCTTC CASSLDLGGFLGGEQFF
TRBJ2-6 . . TRBV6-1 TGTGCCAGCTCGGACCGCTCTGAAGGCTTCAACGTCCTGACTTTC CASSDRSEGFNVLTF
TRBJ1-2 TRBD1 few TRBV2 TGTGCCAGCGATTCGAGACAGGGGTACTATGGCTACACCTTC CASDSRQGYYGYTF
TRBJ1-1 . . TRBV20-1 TGCAGTGCTCCGGGCGGGGGAGGGGGCACTGAAGCTTTCTTT CSAPGGGGGTEAFF
TRBJ2-7 . few TRBV4-1 TGCGCCAGCAGCCAAGATAGGGGGGAATCCTACGAGCAGTACTTC CASSQDRGESYEQYF
TRBJ1-2 . . TRBV2 TGTGCCAGCAGTGGGACAAGGCTCCCTTCATTCTATGGCTACACCTTC CASSGTRLPSFYGYTF
TRBJ2-7 . . TRBV7-2 TGTGCCAGCAGCTTAGTTGGGGACGAGGGGGAGCAGTACTTC CASSLVGDEGEQYF
TRBJ2-2 TRBD2 . TRBV4-1 TGCGCCGGCAGCCAATGGACTAGTCGGATGGCCGGGGAGCTGTTTTTT CAGSQWTSRMAGELFF
TRBJ2-3 TRBD2 . TRBV7-6 TGTGCCAGCAGCAAAGACGCCCTAGCGGACACAGATACGCAGTATTTT CASSKDALADTDTQYF
TRBJ2-7 TRBD1 . TRBV10-3 TGTGCCATCAGATCATCCGGAACAGGGGGCTCCTACGAGCAGTACTTC CAIRSSGTGGSYEQYF
TRBJ2-1 TRBD2 . TRBV20-1 TGCAGTGCTTTGCCGGGACTAGCCTCCAATGAGCAGTTCTTC CSALPGLASNEQFF
TRBJ2-5 TRBD2 few TRBV7-7 TGTGCTAGCAGCTCTAGCGGGGAGGAAGAGACCCAGTACTTC CASSSSGEEETQYF
TRBJ1-2 . . TRBV14 TGTGCCAGCAGCCAAGATCCTACAAATGGCTACACCTTC CASSQDPTNGYTF
TRBJ2-5 . many TRBV7-2 TGTGCCAGCAGCAAGCAAGGGAACCAAGAGACCCAGTACTTC CASSKQGNQETQYF
TRBJ2-7 . many TRBV7-2 TGTGCCAGCAGCGGACGGGGGGCGCTCTCCTACGAGCAGTACTTC CASSGRGALSYEQYF
TRBJ1-1 . . TRBV27 TGTGCCAGCAGTTCCGGTCGGACTGAAGCTTTCTTT CASSSGRTEAFF
TRBJ1-2 . . TRBV4-1 TGCGCCAGCAGCCAAGATCATATTCACGGCTACACCTTC CASSQDHIHGYTF
TRBJ2-3 TRBD2 few TRBV4-1 TGCGCCAGCAGAGGGCTAGCGGGGGGGGGCACAGATACGCAGTATTTT CASRGLAGGGTDTQYF
TRBJ1-2 . few TRBV4-1 TGCGCCAGCAGCCAAGGGGAGGACTATGGCTACACCTTC CASSQGEDYGYTF
TRBJ1-1 . few TRBV6-5 TGTGCCAGCCTACAGGCTGAGAACACTGAAGCTTTCTTT CASLQAENTEAFF
TRBJ1-5 TRBD1 . TRBV5-1 TGCGCCAGCAGCTTTACCGGACAGGTAAATCAGCCCCAGCATTTT CASSFTGQVNQPQHF